A single sample is the source of the 15 T cell receptor beta chains below, sequenced in a study of tumor-infiltrating lymphocytes in primary liver carcinoma. Germline DNA was also extracted, and blood RNA derived from unsorted whole blood. Reverse transcription of approximately 0.55 ug total RNA with a constant-region primer produced TCR beta cDNA. Libraries of TCR beta came from three nested multiplex PCR rounds with slightly modified ARM-PCR. It was with TRBV1-TRBV30 forward primers and a C-beta reverse primer that the first two PCR rounds were run, at 10 cycles each. MiXCR, run by TCRdb on the multiplex PCR reads, gives a single entry per CDR3 protein. The profile shows 310,000 or so distinct CDR3 sequences, roughly three fifths of them singletons. Sequencing was done on a sample of peripheral blood. The receptors here all came from a woman aged 30 to 39 with primary liver carcinoma and hepatitis B virus infection.

With regard to this clonotype: This may arise from a read error, as a much more abundant clone is one base away. V gene TRBV11-2 combines with J gene TRBJ2-5; weak D call: TRBD2 (6 bases). The CDR3 runs to 12 residues. CDR1 SGHAT and CDR2 FQNNGV come from the germline V gene. CDR3 region: CASSFFRETRYF. CDR3 bases: TGTGCCAGCAGCTTTTTCCGGGAGACCCGGTACTTC.

This clonotype was recorded many times. The chain recombines TRBV6-5 with TRBJ1-6; tentative D call: TRBD1 (5 bases). There are 16 residues in the CDR3. Trimming removed 2 bases at V and 7 bases at J, with 15 bases between. Per the germline V gene, CDR1 is MNHEY and CDR2 is SVGAGI. CDR3 sequence (DNA): TGTGCCAGCAGTTACGGAACGGGACGCCCAAATTCACCCCTCCACTTT. The encoded protein is CASSYGTGRPNSPLHF.

This clonotype was observed a handful of times. A much larger clone is a single base away; this may be a read error. V gene TRBV11-2 combines with J gene TRBJ2-1; D gene ambiguous. The length of the CDR3 is 15 residues. The germline CDR1 and CDR2 sequences are SGHAT and FQNNGV. The CDR3, as DNA: TGTACCAGCAGCTTAGAAGGGTATTCCTACAATGAGCAGTTCTTC. Translation: CTSSLEGYSYNEQFF.

Turning to this clonotype: Given a much more abundant clone one base away, this may be a read error. This chain links TRBV6-2 or TRBV6-3 with TRBJ2-7, with D unresolved. There are 17 residues in the CDR3. V was shortened by 4 bases and J by 0 bases, with 19 bases between the two germline ends. CDR1 and CDR2 from the germline V gene are MNHEY and SVGEGT. The CDR3 protein is CASSSRLDDFSSYEQYF. The DNA for the CDR3 is TGTGCCAGCAGTTCCCGCCTAGACGATTTCTCCTCCTACGAGCAGTACTTC.

The genes are TRBV13 and TRBJ2-7, with 8 bases matching TRBD1. CDR1 is PRHDT, CDR2 FYEKMQ, per germline (reference sequence). This CDR3 has 15 amino acids. V was pared by 5 bases and J by 5 bases, with 11 bases of the junction left unmatched. As DNA, the CDR3 is TGTGCCAGCAGCGCCCCGAGGACAGGGATAAACGAGCAGTACTTC. It encodes CASSAPRTGINEQYF. The full variable domain, in which reference TRBV13 and TRBJ2-7 provide the parts outside the CDR3, is AAGVIQSPRHLIKEKRETATLKCYPIPRHDTVYWYQQGPGQDPQFLISFYEKMQSDKGSIPDRFSAQQFSDYHSELNMSSLELGDSALYFCASSAPRTGINEQYFGPGTRLTVT.

CDR3 sequence reads: CASSLSSPRTGELFF. The CDR3 bases are TGTGCCAGCAGTTTAAGCTCCCCACGCACCGGGGAGCTGTTTTTT. The chain carries TRBV12-3 or TRBV12-4 and TRBJ2-2; D not resolved. CDR3 length equals 15 residues. Trimming shortened V by 2 bases and J by 4 bases, and 11 bases separated the two germline ends.

As regards this clonotype: This may be a read error, as it is one base from a much larger clone. The chain uses TRBV4-1 and TRBJ2-7; weak D call: TRBD2 (6 bases). Trimming stripped 1 base from V and 3 bases from J, with 16 bases between. The CDR3 runs 16 residues. Looked up from germline, CDR1 is MGHRA and CDR2 is YSYEKL. As DNA, the CDR3 is TGCGCCAGCAGCCAAGTTCCCAGCGGGCCCTTCTACGAGCAGTACTTC. Amino acids: CASSQVPSGPFYEQYF.

For this clonotype: At one boundary the junction diverges from the germline segment, which might be a read error. The rearrangement joins TRBV4-1 to TRBJ1-2; unclear D gene. The germline CDR1 and CDR2 sequences are MGHRA and YSYEKL. This CDR3 is 14 amino acids long. CDR3 sequence: CARSQDITIYGYTF. DNA of the CDR3: TGCGCCAGGAGCCAAGATATAACAATCTATGGCTACACCTTC.

This clonotype was seen only a few times. This rearrangement joins TRBV6-2 or TRBV6-3 to TRBJ1-1, with a tentative D call TRBD1 (5 bases). Germline V gene data show CDR1 as MNHEY and CDR2 as SVGEGT. The CDR3 consists of 12 residues. Deletions cut 7 bases from V and 10 bases from J, with 16 bases between. The CDR3 DNA follows: TGTGCCAGCACACGATCGGGGACCCTAGCTTTCTTT. This codes for CASTRSGTLAFF.

The genes are TRBV11-2 and TRBJ2-7; no definite D call. CDR3 length: 11 amino acids. Germline CDR1 reads SGHAT; CDR2 reads FQNNGV. V lost 6 bases to trimming and J lost 6 bases, with 9 bases between them. The CDR3 DNA sequence: TGTGCCAGCAGAACTAAATCCGAGCAGTACTTC. Its protein product is CASRTKSEQYF.

In regard to this clonotype: A much larger clone lies a single base off, so this may be a read error. This chain connects TRBV4-1 to TRBJ2-7, with 9 bases that match TRBD2. The CDR3 has 16 residues. V was clipped by 0 bases and J by 5 bases; unmatched bases: 8. Germline V gives CDR1 MGHRA, CDR2 YSYEKL. The CDR3 DNA sequence: TGCGCCAGCAGCCAAGAGGAAGCGGGAGGAGTTGACGAGCAGTACTTC. Protein sequence: CASSQEEAGGVDEQYF.

This clonotype has at least ten counts. The junction does not match germline at one end; this may be a read error. V is TRBV29-1 and J is TRBJ2-3, with D possibly matching TRBD2 (6 bases). Germline V gene lookup returns CDR1 SQVTM and CDR2 ANQGSEA. CDR3 length equals 12 residues. CDR3 in DNA: TGCAGCGTTGAAATGATGGGGCGGGGTCAGGATTTT. Its protein is CSVEMMGRGQDF.

The genes are TRBV6-6 and TRBJ2-1; D is possibly TRBD2 (6 bases). This CDR3 is 12 amino acids long. The germline V gene has CDR1 MNHNY and CDR2 SVGAGI (reference sequence). Trimming took off 10 bases at V and 8 bases at J, with 15 bases between the two ends. The CDR3 spells CATRRLVHEQFF. The CDR3 DNA is TGTGCCACCAGACGACTAGTCCATGAGCAGTTCTTC.

This clonotype has a handful of counts. The chain recombines TRBV28 with TRBJ2-7; D gene ambiguous. The CDR3 sequence is 12 residues long. Germline V CDR1 and CDR2: MDHEN, SYDVKM. V was cut by 3 bases and J by 5 bases, with 8 bases left in between. The chain's CDR3 is CASSFAGNEQYF. The CDR3 DNA reads TGTGCCAGCAGTTTCGCCGGCAACGAGCAGTACTTC. The whole variable domain, filled in from reference TRBV28 and TRBJ2-7, reads DVKVTQSSRYLVKRTGEKVFLECVQDMDHENMFWYRQDPGLGLRLIYFSYDVKMKEKGDIPEGYSVSREKKERFSLILESASTNQTSMYLCASSFAGNEQYFGPGTRLTVT.

The table lists this clonotype with a few counts. This chain joins TRBV6-7 and TRBJ2-7; 7 nucleotides match TRBD1. TRBV6-7 is an ORF, and what it does is uncertain. The CDR3 runs 20 residues. Trimming cost V 0 bases and J 4 bases; bases outside gene matches: 21. The CDR3 loop is CASSYSPLSGQASLRYEQYF. In DNA, the CDR3 is TGTGCCAGCAGTTACTCGCCGCTTTCCGGACAGGCCTCTCTTCGTTACGAGCAGTACTTC.